Listed below are T cell receptor beta chains from one sample, sequenced in a study of cytomegalovirus exposure and HLA in healthy donors. Here immunoSEQ multiplex PCR was the method, and the copy in TCRdb shows in-frame clones only, minus some. The table has 110,000 to 150,000 clones, approximately 78% seen once. Sequenced input: PBMCs. All receptors come from a woman aged 40-49 years in good health and CMV-seropositive. Both conserved end residues are part of each CDR3. D genes are given only for firm matches.

V	J	D	CDR3
TRBV5-6	TRBJ2-7	TRBD2	CASGRLAGSYEQYF
TRBV5-1	TRBJ2-2	NA	CASSFGSGGGELFF
TRBV7-9	TRBJ2-1	TRBD2	CASSLGPSGSKPYNEQFF
TRBV6-1	TRBJ1-5	TRBD1	CASSVGTGRESNQPQHF
TRBV4-3	TRBJ1-1	TRBD1	CASSHFLTGGNTEAFF
TRBV30	TRBJ2-5	TRBD2	CAWSVSGLAAETQYF
TRBV6-5	TRBJ2-1	TRBD2	CASSSLAGVNEQFF
TRBV4-3	TRBJ1-5	NA	CASSQDQGSNQPQHF
TRBV7-9	TRBJ2-3	NA	CASSGRDRPPFTDTQYF
TRBV11-2	TRBJ2-7	TRBD2	CASSLSGGFSYEQYF
TRBV28	TRBJ2-7	NA	CASSLPAYEQYF
TRBV6-4	TRBJ2-2	NA	CASSDQGTGTGELFF
TRBV9	TRBJ2-2	TRBD1	CASSVPRTGDTGELFF
TRBV15	TRBJ1-1	TRBD1	CATFPSTGQGNTEAFF
TRBV21-1	TRBJ2-5	NA	CASSKAQIPPETQYF
TRBV9	TRBJ2-1	TRBD2	CASSRRTSGGDEQFF
TRBV29-1	TRBJ1-2	NA	CSVESGVGYTF
TRBV9	TRBJ2-2	TRBD2	CASTPGGGPGELFF
TRBV7-3	TRBJ2-2	TRBD2	CASSFGLAGAGELFF
TRBV23-1	TRBJ2-4	TRBD1	CASSQGQGKGKSLAKNIQYF
TRBV6-5	TRBJ1-3	NA	CASHRGKYTIYF
TRBV29-1	TRBJ2-7	NA	CSARRGLHEQYF
TRBV4-1	TRBJ2-2	NA	CASSPRSNTGELFF
TRBV4-2	TRBJ2-5	NA	CASSQETRTMLQETQYF
TRBV4-1	TRBJ1-5	TRBD1	CASSQDPQQGANNQPQHF
TRBV6-6	TRBJ1-4	NA	CASTRLANEKLFF
TRBV5-1	TRBJ2-1	TRBD2	CASSLDLTSRYNEQFF
TRBV28	TRBJ2-5	NA	CASRIEETQYF
TRBV29-1	TRBJ2-3	NA	CSVEAAGTDTQYF
TRBV6-4	TRBJ2-3	TRBD2	CASSVLAGDSTDTQYF
TRBV6-5	TRBJ1-2	NA	CASSSGLLYGYTF